A selection of T cell receptor beta chains follows, all from one sample in a study of CD8 T cells in Susac syndrome. TCRdb re-called the immunoSEQ multiplex PCR reads with MiXCR, one entry per CDR3 protein. The sample consists of approximately 190,000 distinct CDR3 sequences, around 95% of them appearing once. Material: CD8+ T cells from PBMCs. The source of these receptors is a human donor with Susac syndrome. CDR3s include the opening cysteine and the closing phenylalanine or tryptophan. D genes are given only for firm matches. Where a row states a size, it is once, few, many or the class of an expanded clone; other rows omit it.

cdr3_nt | cdr3_aa | d_call | v_call | clone_size | cdr3_length | j_call
TGTGCCAGCAGCCCGACTAGCGGGGTCTCCTACGAGCAGTACTTC | CASSPTSGVSYEQYF | TRBD2 | TRBV6-5 | - | 15 | TRBJ2-7
TGTGCCAGCAGCTTGGCCGGGCGGGAGCGCACAGATACGCAGTATTTT | CASSLAGRERTDTQYF | TRBD2 | TRBV5-4 | - | 16 | TRBJ2-3
TGCGCCAGCAGCCAACTAGCGGGAGAGGGCTACGAGCAGTACTTC | CASSQLAGEGYEQYF | TRBD2 | TRBV4-1 | - | 15 | TRBJ2-7
TGTGCCAGCACCGTGGACGGGAACACCGGGGAGCTGTTTTTT | CASTVDGNTGELFF | - | TRBV6-1 | - | 14 | TRBJ2-2
TGTGCCAGCAGCCCCACAGGGGCTAGAGCTGAAGCTTTCTTT | CASSPTGARAEAFF | TRBD1 | TRBV7-3 | - | 14 | TRBJ1-1
TGTGCCAGCAGCCGGACAGAAGAGACCCAGTACTTC | CASSRTEETQYF | - | TRBV7-6 | - | 12 | TRBJ2-5
TGTGCCAGCAGGAGAGAGAACACTGAAGCTTTCTTT | CASRRENTEAFF | - | TRBV27 | - | 12 | TRBJ1-1
TGTGCCAGCAGCCTAATAGACAGGGGATCAGAAGAGCAGTACTTC | CASSLIDRGSEEQYF | TRBD1 | TRBV11-2 | once | 15 | TRBJ2-7
TGCAGTGCTAGATCAGATACGCAGTATTTT | CSARSDTQYF | - | TRBV20-1 | once | 10 | TRBJ2-3
TGCGCCAGCAGCCAAGATGGAGGCGCCTTGGGCACCGGGGAGCTGTTTTTT | CASSQDGGALGTGELFF | - | TRBV4-1 | - | 17 | TRBJ2-2
TGTGCCAGCAGCCCGCAGGGCTGGCCCCAGCATTTT | CASSPQGWPQHF | - | TRBV7-9 | - | 12 | TRBJ1-5
TGTGCCAGCAGCGTAGCGTTGACAGGGGGAGTCTCTGGGGCCAACGTCCTGACTTTC | CASSVALTGGVSGANVLTF | TRBD1 | TRBV9 | - | 19 | TRBJ2-6
TGTGCCAGCAACCGGGGTGGCCAAGCTAATGAAAAACTGTTTTTT | CASNRGGQANEKLFF | - | TRBV3-1 | once | 15 | TRBJ1-4
TGTGCCAGCAGCTTGTACTTACAGGACAGGGGCGGCAATGAGCAGTTCTTC | CASSLYLQDRGGNEQFF | TRBD1 | TRBV5-6 | - | 17 | TRBJ2-1
TGCAGTGCTAGACCGACTAGCGGGATACAAGAGACCCAGTACTTC | CSARPTSGIQETQYF | TRBD2 | TRBV20-1 | once | 15 | TRBJ2-5
TGTGCCAGCAGTTTTGCGGGGGTGAGCGGCTACACCTTC | CASSFAGVSGYTF | - | TRBV28 | once | 13 | TRBJ1-2
TGTGCCAGCAGTTATCACCATCCACCGGACACTGAAGCTTTCTTT | CASSYHHPPDTEAFF | - | TRBV6-5 | - | 15 | TRBJ1-1
TGTGCCAGCAGCGAGGGTCCTAGGTCGTCGTCATCCGGAGTTCTGTTCTTC | CASSEGPRSSSSGVLFF | - | TRBV9 | - | 17 | TRBJ2-1
TGTGCCAGCAGCTCACTAGCGGGAGGGCAGTCCTACAATGAGCAGTTCTTC | CASSSLAGGQSYNEQFF | TRBD2 | TRBV28 | - | 17 | TRBJ2-1
TGTGCCAGCAGTTTAAGCCAGAAGGACGAGCAGTACTTC | CASSLSQKDEQYF | - | TRBV12-3/TRBV12-4 | - | 13 | TRBJ2-7
TGTGCCAGCAGCCTGCCGGTGGACGGGGCCAACGTCCTGACTTTC | CASSLPVDGANVLTF | - | TRBV9 | - | 15 | TRBJ2-6
TGTGCCACCAGCAGGGACAGGTCGACCACTGAAGCTTTCTTT | CATSRDRSTTEAFF | TRBD1 | TRBV15 | - | 14 | TRBJ1-1
TGCGCCAGCAGCCAAGATTGGGGGGGGTTCCTCAATGAGCAGTTCTTC | CASSQDWGGFLNEQFF | TRBD2 | TRBV4-1 | - | 16 | TRBJ2-1
TGCGCCAGCAGCCCGACTAGCGGAGCAAACACCGGGGAGCTGTTTTTT | CASSPTSGANTGELFF | TRBD2 | TRBV5-1 | once | 16 | TRBJ2-2
TGCAGTGCTCGGACAGGGGAGAACACTGAAGCTTTCTTT | CSARTGENTEAFF | TRBD1 | TRBV20-1 | - | 13 | TRBJ1-1
TGCAGCGTTGAACTTGGGACTAGCGGGCAGGGGGTCAACACCGGGGAGCTGTTTTTT | CSVELGTSGQGVNTGELFF | TRBD2 | TRBV29-1 | - | 19 | TRBJ2-2
TGTGCCAGCCACAGGGTGGATCTCACTGAAGCTTTCTTT | CASHRVDLTEAFF | - | TRBV19 | - | 13 | TRBJ1-1
TGTGCCAGCAGCTATACCGGGACAGACTACGAGCAGTACTTC | CASSYTGTDYEQYF | TRBD1 | TRBV27 | once | 14 | TRBJ2-7
TGTGCCACCAGTGACTCGACAGGACCCCACTACAATGAGCAGTTCTTC | CATSDSTGPHYNEQFF | - | TRBV24-1 | - | 16 | TRBJ2-1
TGTGCCAGCTCACCATGGGACAGCCTGGCGGCTTTCTTT | CASSPWDSLAAFF | TRBD1 | TRBV18 | - | 13 | TRBJ1-1
TGTGCCAGCAGCCTAACGGGACCCGACACCGGGGAGCTGTTTTTT | CASSLTGPDTGELFF | - | TRBV27 | - | 15 | TRBJ2-2
TGTGCCAGCAGTTACCGTCGGGACCCCAATCAGCCCCAGCATTTT | CASSYRRDPNQPQHF | - | TRBV6-5 | - | 15 | TRBJ1-5
TGTGCCATCAGTGAGTCGGGGGGGCCGTACCAAGAGACCCAGTACTTC | CAISESGGPYQETQYF | - | TRBV10-3 | - | 16 | TRBJ2-5
TGTGCCAGCAGCATAGTAACTAGCGGGGAAGCCTACGAGCAGTACTTC | CASSIVTSGEAYEQYF | TRBD2 | TRBV11-2 | - | 16 | TRBJ2-7
TGCAGTGCTAGGACAGAGACGAACACCGGGGAGCTGTTTTTT | CSARTETNTGELFF | - | TRBV20-1 | - | 14 | TRBJ2-2
TGTGCCAGCAGTAATCTAGCGGGAGCTCCCTACGAGCAGTACTTC | CASSNLAGAPYEQYF | TRBD2 | TRBV6-5 | - | 15 | TRBJ2-7
TGCAGCGTGATGACAGGAAGGTCCTACGAGCAGTACTTC | CSVMTGRSYEQYF | - | TRBV29-1 | once | 13 | TRBJ2-7
TGTGCCAGCACCACGGGGGCTTCGGGGTATGGCTACACCTTC | CASTTGASGYGYTF | - | TRBV6-5 | - | 14 | TRBJ1-2
TGCAGTGCAACCATGACAGGGTGGGATGGCTACACCTTC | CSATMTGWDGYTF | TRBD1 | TRBV20-1 | - | 13 | TRBJ1-2
TGTGCCAGCAACCTAGACCCGGACCAGCCCCAGCATTTT | CASNLDPDQPQHF | - | TRBV9 | - | 13 | TRBJ1-5
TGTGCCAGCAGCCTACTCCCCCAGGGATTTACCTATGGCTACACCTTC | CASSLLPQGFTYGYTF | - | TRBV6-5 | - | 16 | TRBJ1-2
TGTGCCAGCAGGCCAACTGGATTGGACACTGAAGCTTTCTTT | CASRPTGLDTEAFF | - | TRBV7-9 | - | 14 | TRBJ1-1
TGTGCCAGCAGCTACCTCCGCCACAATGAGCAGTTCTTC | CASSYLRHNEQFF | - | TRBV7-9 | - | 13 | TRBJ2-1
TGTGCCAGCCGAGCTTCCATGATCACTGAAGCTTTCTTT | CASRASMITEAFF | - | TRBV5-4 | - | 13 | TRBJ1-1
TGTGCCAGCAGCTTAGATTGGGCGGCCCGTGGGATCCAAGAGACCCAGTACTTC | CASSLDWAARGIQETQYF | - | TRBV7-9 | once | 18 | TRBJ2-5
TGTGCCAGCAGTGAATCTGCAGGGGAGGGAGTCACCTTC | CASSESAGEGVTF | - | TRBV2 | once | 13 | TRBJ1-2